The next 26 T cell receptor beta chains were all read from a single sample in a study of blood T cell repertoires in COVID-19. Libraries were prepared by immunoSEQ multiplex PCR; TCRdb keeps only in-frame clonotypes and omits some of them. The sample includes about 400,000 clones, about 85% of them seen just once. Sequencing used PBMCs or T cells enriched from blood (not recorded which). Receptors originate from a woman aged 18-29 years with acute COVID-19.

This clone was seen just once. The V and J genes are TRBV12-3 or TRBV12-4 and TRBJ2-7; no definite D call. Trimming stripped 2 bases from V and 3 bases from J, with 8 bases between. CDR3 length equals 13 residues. The CDR3 nucleotides are TGTGCCAGCAGTTTATTCAGTGTCTACGAGCAGTACTTC. It specifies CASSLFSVYEQYF.

The CDR3 here is CSGDTNEQFF. CDR3 nucleotides: TGCAGCGGCGACACAAATGAGCAGTTCTTC. The chain combines TRBV29-1 with TRBJ2-1; D is undetermined. Germline V CDR1 and CDR2: SQVTM, ANQGSEA. This CDR3 is 10 amino acids long. V was shortened by 7 bases and J by 7 bases, with 8 bases between the two germline ends.

The genes are TRBV6-5 and TRBJ2-2; the D gene is possibly TRBD2 (6 bases). CDR3 length: 14 amino acids. V lost 6 bases to trimming and J lost 7 bases, with 15 bases between them. The germline V gene encodes CDR1 MNHEY and CDR2 SVGAGI. The CDR3 nucleotides read TGTGCCAGCAGCAAGGAGGGCTGGGGCGGGGAGCTGTTTTTT. Amino acid sequence: CASSKEGWGGELFF.

The chain carries TRBV11-2 and TRBJ1-2, with a weak D call TRBD1 (5 bases). Germline assignment: CDR1 SGHAT and CDR2 FQNNGV. This CDR3 is 14 amino acids long. Trimming shortened V by 1 base and J by 6 bases, and 12 bases separated the two germline ends. Written as DNA, the CDR3 is TGTGCCAGCAGCTTAGTCAGGGATCGGGATGGCTACACCTTC. This codes for CASSLVRDRDGYTF.

This clone came up a few times. V usage is TRBV3-1 (or the pseudogene TRBV3-2) and J usage is TRBJ1-2; weak D call: TRBD1 (5 bases). From germline, CDR1 is LGHDT and CDR2 YNNKEL (reference sequence). The CDR3 consists of 13 residues. V gave up 5 bases and J gave up 6 bases, with 13 bases separating them. The DNA for the CDR3 is TGTGCCAGCAGCGTGCGGGCGGGGGATGGCTACACCTTC. This codes for CASSVRAGDGYTF.

This rearrangement joins TRBV6-4 to TRBJ2-1; 9 bases match TRBD2. V lost 0 bases and J lost 9; bases outside the gene matches: 9. The CDR3 is 16 amino acids. Looked up from germline, CDR1 is MRHNA and CDR2 is SNTAGT. The CDR3 spells CASSDSTRGGHAEQFF. CDR3 bases: TGTGCCAGCAGTGACTCGACGCGGGGGGGACACGCTGAGCAGTTCTTC.

The gene calls are TRBV12-3 or TRBV12-4 and TRBJ2-1; tentatively, D is TRBD1 (5 bases). V gave up 4 bases and J gave up 6 bases, with 7 bases separating them. The CDR3 length is 12 residues. The CDR3 DNA sequence: TGTGCCAGCAGTTACCAGGGCAATGAGCAGTTCTTC. Translation gives CASSYQGNEQFF.

The chain couples TRBV11-3 to TRBJ2-1; tentatively, D is TRBD2 (6 bases). The V gene's germline CDR1 is SGHNT and CDR2 YENEEA. The CDR3 totals 16 residues. V lost 4 bases and J lost 0, with 13 bases in between. CDR3 nucleotide sequence: TGTGCCAGCAGCTCCCGGGACGGGGGCTCCTACAATGAGCAGTTCTTC. Its protein is CASSSRDGGSYNEQFF.

This clone was counted a few times. The rearrangement joins TRBV14 to TRBJ1-6; 9 bases map to TRBD1. CDR3 size: 15 residues. Germline V gene data show CDR1 as SGHDN and CDR2 as FVKESK. With 4 bases clipped from V and 8 bases from J, the junction kept 6 bases outside the gene matches. This CDR3 reads CASSLGQGSDSPLHF. The CDR3 DNA is TGTGCCAGCAGCCTTGGACAGGGGTCTGATTCACCCCTCCACTTT. The variable domain in full, completed from reference TRBV14 and TRBJ1-6, reads EAGVTQFPSHSVIEKGQTVTLRCDPISGHDNLYWYRRVMGKEIKFLLHFVKESKQDESGMPNNRFLAERTGGTYSTLKVQPAELEDSGVYFCASSLGQGSDSPLHFGNGTRLTVT.

The V and J genes are TRBV28 and TRBJ1-1; the match to TRBD1 covers 9 bases. The V gene's germline CDR1 is MDHEN and CDR2 SYDVKM. The CDR3 runs to 16 residues. V lost 7 bases, J lost 1 base, and 10 bases stayed unmatched. CDR3: CASTPGPGQGNTEAFF. As DNA, the CDR3 is TGTGCCAGCACCCCCGGTCCGGGACAGGGGAACACTGAAGCTTTCTTT. The whole variable domain, remainder taken from reference TRBV28 and TRBJ1-1, is DVKVTQSSRYLVKRTGEKVFLECVQDMDHENMFWYRQDPGLGLRLIYFSYDVKMKEKGDIPEGYSVSREKKERFSLILESASTNQTSMYLCASTPGPGQGNTEAFFGQGTRLTVV.

The chain joins TRBV7-9 to TRBJ1-2, with 11 positions matching TRBD1. Trimming took 3 bases from V and 2 from J; bases not matched to a gene: 2. CDR3 length: 15 residues. The V gene's germline CDR1 is SEHNR and CDR2 FQNEAQ (reference sequence). CDR3 protein: CASSLGTGGNYGYTF. The CDR3 region has the DNA TGTGCCAGCAGCTTGGGGACAGGGGGGAACTATGGCTACACCTTC.

This clone was seen a single time. The chain employs TRBV23-1 and TRBJ2-1; TRBD2 aligns across 11 bases. TRBV23-1 is treated as an ORF (open reading frame) with a function not yet certain. Trimming took 6 bases from V and 7 from J; bases not matched to a gene: 14. This CDR3 has 17 residues. The CDR3 region is CASSRAFLAGGGNEQFF. DNA for the CDR3: TGCGCCAGCAGCAGGGCCTTCCTAGCGGGAGGCGGGAATGAGCAGTTCTTC.

The chain recombines TRBV19 with TRBJ2-7; 10 nucleotides match TRBD2. Per germline, CDR1 LNHDA and CDR2 SQIVND (reference sequence). This CDR3 region has 13 residues. Trimming cost V 10 bases and J 1 base; bases outside gene matches: 4. CDR3 in DNA: TGTGCCACCTCAGCGGGAGGGTCCTACGAGCAGTACTTC. It specifies CATSAGGSYEQYF.

The J gene is TRBJ2-2, the V gene TRBV25-1; TRBD2 aligns across 14 bases. Germline V gives CDR1 MGHDK, CDR2 SYGVNS. Trimming removed 3 bases from V and 5 bases from J; junction bases left unmatched: 5. This CDR3 is 17 amino acids long. This CDR3 is CASSEPGLAGVTGELFF. The CDR3 nucleotides are TGTGCCAGCAGTGAGCCGGGACTAGCGGGAGTAACCGGGGAGCTGTTTTTT.

V and J are TRBV5-5 and TRBJ2-3; 7 bases match TRBD1. There are 16 residues in the CDR3. The V and J ends lost 9 bases and 2 bases, in that order; junction bases with no gene match: 15. Germline CDR1 reads SGHKS; CDR2 reads YYEKEE (reference sequence). The DNA of the CDR3 is TGTGCCACCCACAGGTCGGGACAGAGAAACACAGATACGCAGTATTTT. As protein: CATHRSGQRNTDTQYF.

This chain connects TRBV5-6 to TRBJ2-2; weak D call: TRBD1 (6 bases). The CDR3 is 16 residues long. Trimming shortened V by 2 bases and J by 4 bases, and 15 bases separated the two germline ends. The V gene's germline CDR1 is SGHDT and CDR2 YYEEEE. The CDR3 reads CASSFSGRGPTGELFF. In DNA form, the CDR3 reads TGTGCCAGCAGCTTTTCGGGCAGGGGTCCCACCGGGGAGCTGTTTTTT.

Only one count was recorded for this clone. The rearrangement uses TRBV18 and TRBJ2-3; 10 bases are shared with TRBD1. The CDR3 covers 14 residues. The germline V gene encodes CDR1 KGHSH and CDR2 LQKENI. Unmatched junction bases numbered 3, after V lost 4 bases and J lost 5 bases. The CDR3 DNA reads as TGTGCCAGCTCACGACAGGGGGCAGGAGATACGCAGTATTTT. This encodes CASSRQGAGDTQYF.

The chain has TRBV13 and TRBJ2-3, with 10 nucleotides matching TRBD1. This CDR3 spans 16 amino acids. Per the germline V gene, CDR1 is PRHDT and CDR2 is FYEKMQ (reference sequence). V trimming: 4 bases; J trimming: 2 bases; junction bases outside the gene matches: 6. The CDR3 is CASSSRQGAITDTQYF. DNA for the CDR3: TGTGCCAGCAGCTCCCGACAGGGGGCAATCACAGATACGCAGTATTTT.

V gene TRBV6-4 combines with J gene TRBJ1-1, with D possibly matching TRBD1 (5 bases). CDR1 is MRHNA and CDR2 is SNTAGT in the germline V gene. CDR3 length equals 13 residues. V was shortened by 4 bases and J by 1 base, with 7 bases between the two germline ends. The CDR3 spells CASSGGGNTEAFF. CDR3 sequence (DNA): TGTGCCAGCAGTGGCGGGGGGAACACTGAAGCTTTCTTT.

CDR3 DNA: TGTGCCAGCAGCCAAGAAATAGGGAGCTATGGCTACACCTTC. The encoded protein is CASSQEIGSYGYTF. The chain recombines TRBV3-1 (or the pseudogene TRBV3-2) with TRBJ1-2; D is undetermined. The length of the CDR3 is 14 residues. With 0 bases removed from V and 4 bases from J, the gap between germline ends came to 9 bases. Germline-derived CDR1 and CDR2 are LGHDT and YNNKEL (reference sequence).

The DNA for the CDR3 is TGTGCTAGTGTCTATAGCGGGATATCCCCTGAAGAGCAGTTCTTC. The encoded protein is CASVYSGISPEEQFF. The genes are TRBV12-5 and TRBJ2-1; TRBD2 matches 8 bases. In germline, CDR1 is LGHNT, CDR2 FRNRAP. This CDR3 region has 15 residues. Trimming removed 7 bases from V and 10 bases from J; junction bases left unmatched: 15.

The chain is built from TRBV24-1 and TRBJ2-7; TRBD1 matches at 7 bases. From germline, CDR1 is KGHDR and CDR2 SFDVKD. V shed 9 bases and J 2 bases; nucleotides not matched to a gene: 6. This CDR3 region has 13 residues. CDR3 loop: CATQDRLTYEQYF. CDR3 DNA: TGTGCCACCCAGGACAGGTTAACCTACGAGCAGTACTTC.

The J gene is TRBJ1-6, the V gene TRBV3-1 (or the pseudogene TRBV3-2); D is uncertain. V lost 4 bases, J lost 7 bases, and 11 bases lay in between. CDR1 is LGHDT and CDR2 is YNNKEL in the germline V gene (reference sequence). The CDR3 totals 14 residues. CDR3 bases: TGTGCCAGCAGCCTCCGGGAGGACAATTCACCCCTCCACTTT. Protein: CASSLREDNSPLHF.

The chain uses TRBV6-5 and TRBJ1-1; D perhaps matches TRBD1 (6 bases). The CDR3 loop spans 14 amino acids. Germline V gives CDR1 MNHEY, CDR2 SVGAGI. V lost 4 bases and J 5 bases, leaving 14 bases between the germline ends. The CDR3 DNA reads TGTGCCAGCAGTTTGGGGGGGGCTGGGACTGAAGCTTTCTTT. Translating it yields CASSLGGAGTEAFF.

V and J are TRBV9 and TRBJ2-3; 11 bases align to TRBD2. V lost 4 bases to trimming and J lost 1 base; unmatched junction nucleotides: 5. The CDR3 consists of 16 residues. Germline V lookup: CDR1 SGDLS, CDR2 YYNGEE. Here the CDR3 reads CASSLSGGVGTDTQYF. The CDR3 DNA sequence: TGTGCCAGCAGCCTTAGCGGGGGGGTTGGCACAGATACGCAGTATTTT.

This sequence joins TRBV6-5 and TRBJ1-6; the match to TRBD1 covers 7 bases. Per germline, CDR1 MNHEY and CDR2 SVGAGI. There are 13 residues in the CDR3. After removal of 7 bases from V and 7 bases from J, the junction contained 4 bases not matched to a gene. The CDR3 nucleotides read TGTGCCAGCAATACAGGGGTAAATTCACCCCTCCACTTT. Its protein product is CASNTGVNSPLHF.